This T cell receptor (beta chain) came from a study of control samples from healthy donors and cancer patients. The protocol was immunoSEQ multiplex PCR, while the TCRdb copy is restricted to in-frame clones and leaves out a portion. Here the sample spans hundreds of thousands of clones, 75% to 95% being singletons. Trimming left V 10 bases short and J 2 bases short, with 15 bases between. Germline CDR1 MNHNY, CDR2 SVGAGI (reference sequence). The CDR3 sequence is 14 residues long. This sequence joins TRBV6-6 and TRBJ1-3; D is undetermined. This clonotype originated in a man between 40 and 49 years old with head and neck cancer. Specimen: PBMCs. The chain's CDR3 is CATIGLSAGNTIYF. CDR3 in DNA: TGTGCCACCATCGGACTCAGCGCTGGAAACACCATATATTTT.